These T cell receptor beta chains were read from a single sample in a study of blood T cells in healthy people across ages. TCRdb recomputed calls from the 5' RACE reads with MiXCR, one row per CDR3 protein. Among just over 800,000 distinct CDR3 sequences listed, approximately 67% were seen once. The sample comprised blood. The receptors were gathered from a man in his thirties or forties in good health. Each CDR3 is given with its conserved first and last residue. A D gene is named only where the DNA matches it firmly. Size is stated for part of the rows, as once, few or many counts, or as a class when the clone is expanded.

j_gene: TRBJ2-7; abundance: few; d_gene: TRBD2; v_gene: TRBV12-3/TRBV12-4; CDR3nt: TGTGCCAGCAGTCCCGGGACTAGCGTTTCCGAGCAGTACTTC; CDR3aa: CASSPGTSVSEQYF
j_gene: TRBJ1-6; abundance: -; d_gene: -; v_gene: TRBV28; CDR3nt: TGTGCCAGCAGTTCGATCGACGGAAATTCACCCCTCCACTTT; CDR3aa: CASSSIDGNSPLHF
j_gene: TRBJ2-7; abundance: -; d_gene: -; v_gene: TRBV9; CDR3nt: TGTGCCAGCAGCGGGTCAGACAAACCCTACGAGCAGTACTTC; CDR3aa: CASSGSDKPYEQYF
j_gene: TRBJ2-1; abundance: few; d_gene: -; v_gene: TRBV2; CDR3nt: TGTGCCAGCACTGGGGGTGCGGGGTGGAACTACAATGAGCAGTTCTTC; CDR3aa: CASTGGAGWNYNEQFF
j_gene: TRBJ2-1; abundance: few; d_gene: -; v_gene: TRBV3-1; CDR3nt: TGTGCCAGCAGCCTCCTTCGGACCCGGTACAATGAGCAGTTCTTC; CDR3aa: CASSLLRTRYNEQFF
j_gene: TRBJ2-4; abundance: -; d_gene: -; v_gene: TRBV4-1; CDR3nt: TGCGCCAGCAGCCCGACGAGGTACGGGAACATTCAGTACTTC; CDR3aa: CASSPTRYGNIQYF
j_gene: TRBJ2-7; abundance: -; d_gene: -; v_gene: TRBV4-2; CDR3nt: TGTGCCAGCAGCCAAGAAAGGGCTAGTTTGGAGGCCCAGTACTTC; CDR3aa: CASSQERASLEAQYF
j_gene: TRBJ1-2; abundance: -; d_gene: TRBD1; v_gene: TRBV29-1; CDR3nt: TGCAGCGTACGACAGGGACTGAACTATGGCTACACCTTC; CDR3aa: CSVRQGLNYGYTF
j_gene: TRBJ1-4; abundance: -; d_gene: -; v_gene: TRBV7-8; CDR3nt: TGTGCCAGCTGCTTAGACGGGATGAGGGCCTATAATGAAAAACTGTTTTTT; CDR3aa: CASCLDGMRAYNEKLFF
j_gene: TRBJ1-2; abundance: -; d_gene: -; v_gene: TRBV27; CDR3nt: TGTGCCAGCAGTTTAACAGGGTTCGATGGCTACACCTTC; CDR3aa: CASSLTGFDGYTF
j_gene: TRBJ2-3; abundance: many; d_gene: TRBD2; v_gene: TRBV6-1; CDR3nt: TGTGCCAGCACGACTAGCGGCAACACAGATACGCAGTATTTT; CDR3aa: CASTTSGNTDTQYF
j_gene: TRBJ2-5; abundance: few; d_gene: -; v_gene: TRBV29-1; CDR3nt: TGCAGCGTTGAAGAGGAAGAGGGGGAGCAGTACTTC; CDR3aa: CSVEEEEGEQYF
j_gene: TRBJ1-5; abundance: -; d_gene: -; v_gene: TRBV6-2/TRBV6-3; CDR3nt: TGTGCCAGCAGTTACGAGTACAATCAGCCCCAGCATTTT; CDR3aa: CASSYEYNQPQHF
j_gene: TRBJ1-2; abundance: -; d_gene: -; v_gene: TRBV5-1; CDR3nt: TGCGCCAGCAGCTTGGTCACAGGATCTAACTATGGCTACACCTTC; CDR3aa: CASSLVTGSNYGYTF
j_gene: TRBJ2-7; abundance: -; d_gene: -; v_gene: TRBV20-1; CDR3nt: TGCAGTGCTAGGGGCGGGGAGAGCTACGAGCAGTACTTC; CDR3aa: CSARGGESYEQYF
j_gene: TRBJ1-2; abundance: -; d_gene: TRBD1; v_gene: TRBV7-2; CDR3nt: TGTGCCAGCGGCTTAGTTATGGGACAGGGGACGGGAGGCTACACCTTC; CDR3aa: CASGLVMGQGTGGYTF
j_gene: TRBJ2-4; abundance: -; d_gene: -; v_gene: TRBV6-5; CDR3nt: TGTGCCAGCAGTTACAGAATGACGGGGGTATTAGACATTCAGTACTTC; CDR3aa: CASSYRMTGVLDIQYF
j_gene: TRBJ2-1; abundance: few; d_gene: -; v_gene: TRBV29-1; CDR3nt: TGCAGCGTTGAGGCTATTAGCTCCTACAATGAGCAGTTCTTC; CDR3aa: CSVEAISSYNEQFF
j_gene: TRBJ2-6; abundance: -; d_gene: -; v_gene: TRBV4-3; CDR3nt: TGCGCCAGCAGCCAACGGGGGAGGACAGGTTTAACTGGGGCCAACGTCCTGACTTTC; CDR3aa: CASSQRGRTGLTGANVLTF
j_gene: TRBJ2-7; abundance: many; d_gene: -; v_gene: TRBV27; CDR3nt: TGTGCCAGCAGTTTAGGGGCCGGGGGCTTCAACGAGCAGTACTTC; CDR3aa: CASSLGAGGFNEQYF
j_gene: TRBJ2-5; abundance: -; d_gene: -; v_gene: TRBV28; CDR3nt: TGTGCCAGCGGCCCTAGGGGGGCGATTGGTAGAGAGACCCAGTACTTC; CDR3aa: CASGPRGAIGRETQYF
j_gene: TRBJ2-3; abundance: -; d_gene: TRBD2; v_gene: TRBV7-2; CDR3nt: TGTGCCAGCAGCTTAGCTGGGACTAGCGGCTCAGATACGCAGTATTTT; CDR3aa: CASSLAGTSGSDTQYF
j_gene: TRBJ2-3; abundance: -; d_gene: TRBD1; v_gene: TRBV28; CDR3nt: TGTGCCAGCAGTAAGACAGGGCGACTTGGAGATACGCAGTATTTT; CDR3aa: CASSKTGRLGDTQYF
j_gene: TRBJ2-7; abundance: -; d_gene: -; v_gene: TRBV3-1; CDR3nt: TGTGCCAGCAGGTTCGCAGCAGGAGACGCCTACGAGCAGTACTTC; CDR3aa: CASRFAAGDAYEQYF
j_gene: TRBJ2-7; abundance: -; d_gene: -; v_gene: TRBV5-4; CDR3nt: TGTGCCAGCAGCTTGGGTCCAGGGATGGGGTACGAGCAGTACTTC; CDR3aa: CASSLGPGMGYEQYF
j_gene: TRBJ2-1; abundance: -; d_gene: TRBD1; v_gene: TRBV30; CDR3nt: TGTGCCTATACAGGGGGTATTTACAATGAGCAGTTCTTC; CDR3aa: CAYTGGIYNEQFF
j_gene: TRBJ1-5; abundance: -; d_gene: -; v_gene: TRBV12-3/TRBV12-4; CDR3nt: TGTGCCAGCACCCCGAGAGGGGGTCAGCCCCAGCATTTT; CDR3aa: CASTPRGGQPQHF
j_gene: TRBJ2-1; abundance: -; d_gene: -; v_gene: TRBV2; CDR3nt: TGTGCCAGCAGTGATTCGACATGGAAGGGCAATGAGCAGTTCTTC; CDR3aa: CASSDSTWKGNEQFF
j_gene: TRBJ2-5; abundance: -; d_gene: TRBD1; v_gene: TRBV12-3/TRBV12-4; CDR3nt: TGTGCCAGCAGTTTAGGAGGACAGGCTGACAGGGCCCAGTACTTC; CDR3aa: CASSLGGQADRAQYF
j_gene: TRBJ1-1; abundance: -; d_gene: TRBD1; v_gene: TRBV6-2/TRBV6-3; CDR3nt: TGTGCCAGCGGTTACTGGACAGGGGGCATCCCCTACACTGAAGCTTTCTTT; CDR3aa: CASGYWTGGIPYTEAFF
j_gene: TRBJ2-1; abundance: -; d_gene: TRBD2; v_gene: TRBV18; CDR3nt: TGTGCCAGCTCCCCTACCCTTGGACTAGCGGGGAGAACATACAATGAGCAGTTCTTC; CDR3aa: CASSPTLGLAGRTYNEQFF
j_gene: TRBJ1-2; abundance: -; d_gene: -; v_gene: TRBV6-6; CDR3nt: TGTGCCAGCAGTTACGAGAACTATGGCTACACCTTC; CDR3aa: CASSYENYGYTF
j_gene: TRBJ2-7; abundance: -; d_gene: -; v_gene: TRBV27; CDR3nt: TGTGCCAGCAGTTCACCCCAGGGCAGGGGGGTCTCCGAGCAGTACTTC; CDR3aa: CASSSPQGRGVSEQYF
j_gene: TRBJ2-1; abundance: -; d_gene: TRBD2; v_gene: TRBV6-1; CDR3nt: TGTGCCAGCAGTGAACTAGCGGGGGGGCTCGGCCATGAGCAGTTCTTC; CDR3aa: CASSELAGGLGHEQFF
j_gene: TRBJ2-3; abundance: -; d_gene: TRBD1; v_gene: TRBV28; CDR3nt: TGTGCCAGCAGTTTGGGGACAGGGACAATCTACACAGATACGCAGTATTTT; CDR3aa: CASSLGTGTIYTDTQYF
j_gene: TRBJ2-7; abundance: -; d_gene: TRBD1; v_gene: TRBV6-1; CDR3nt: TGTGCCAGCAGGGCTAATGTGGGACAGAACTTCTACGAGCAGTACTTC; CDR3aa: CASRANVGQNFYEQYF
j_gene: TRBJ2-3; abundance: -; d_gene: -; v_gene: TRBV7-2; CDR3nt: TGTGCCAGCAGCTCCACGGGTTACACAGATACGCAGTATTTT; CDR3aa: CASSSTGYTDTQYF
j_gene: TRBJ2-7; abundance: -; d_gene: -; v_gene: TRBV20-1; CDR3nt: TGCAGTGCTAGAGATGGGGGAGGGGGCTCCTACGAGCAGTACTTC; CDR3aa: CSARDGGGGSYEQYF
j_gene: TRBJ2-3; abundance: -; d_gene: TRBD1; v_gene: TRBV15; CDR3nt: TGTGCCACCAGCTGGGGGGACAGGGATGCAGATACGCAGTATTTT; CDR3aa: CATSWGDRDADTQYF
j_gene: TRBJ1-2; abundance: few; d_gene: -; v_gene: TRBV25-1; CDR3nt: TGTGCCAGCAGTGAACACGGAGGGGAAGAGATATATGGCTACACCTTC; CDR3aa: CASSEHGGEEIYGYTF
j_gene: TRBJ2-7; abundance: -; d_gene: -; v_gene: TRBV6-5; CDR3nt: TGTGCCAGCAGAGGTGGCAGCCCTCTCTCCTACGAGCAGTACTTC; CDR3aa: CASRGGSPLSYEQYF
j_gene: TRBJ2-7; abundance: -; d_gene: TRBD2; v_gene: TRBV5-1; CDR3nt: TGCGCCAGCAGCTTGGGACTAGCGGGGGACTACGAGCAGTACTTC; CDR3aa: CASSLGLAGDYEQYF